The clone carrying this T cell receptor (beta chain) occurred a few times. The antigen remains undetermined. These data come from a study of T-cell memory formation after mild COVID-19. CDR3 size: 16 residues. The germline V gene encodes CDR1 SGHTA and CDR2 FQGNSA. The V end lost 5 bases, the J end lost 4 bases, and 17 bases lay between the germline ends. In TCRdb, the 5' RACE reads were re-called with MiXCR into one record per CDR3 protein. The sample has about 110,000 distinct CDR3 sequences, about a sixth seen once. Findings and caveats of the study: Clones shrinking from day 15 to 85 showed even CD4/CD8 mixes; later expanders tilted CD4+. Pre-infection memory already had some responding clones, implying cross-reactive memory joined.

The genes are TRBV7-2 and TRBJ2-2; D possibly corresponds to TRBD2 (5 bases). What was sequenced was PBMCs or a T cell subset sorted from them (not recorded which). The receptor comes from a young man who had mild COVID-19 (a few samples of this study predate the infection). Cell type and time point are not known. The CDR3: CASSQNPGIITGELFF. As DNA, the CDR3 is TGTGCCAGCAGCCAGAACCCGGGGATTATCACCGGGGAGCTGTTTTTT.